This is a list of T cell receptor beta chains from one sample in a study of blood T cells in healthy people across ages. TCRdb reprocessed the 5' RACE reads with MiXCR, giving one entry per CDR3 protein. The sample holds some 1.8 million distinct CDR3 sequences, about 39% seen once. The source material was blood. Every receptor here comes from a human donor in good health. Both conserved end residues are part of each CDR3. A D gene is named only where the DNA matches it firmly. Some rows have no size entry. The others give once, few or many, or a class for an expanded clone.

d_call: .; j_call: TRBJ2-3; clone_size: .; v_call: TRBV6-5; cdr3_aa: CASRPTAPSGDTQYF; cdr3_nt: TGTGCCAGCAGGCCCACGGCCCCCTCGGGAGATACGCAGTATTTT
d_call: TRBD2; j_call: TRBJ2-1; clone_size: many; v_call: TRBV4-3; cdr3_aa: CASSQDTAGGYNEQFF; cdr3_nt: TGCGCCAGCAGCCAAGATACAGCGGGGGGGTACAATGAGCAGTTCTTC
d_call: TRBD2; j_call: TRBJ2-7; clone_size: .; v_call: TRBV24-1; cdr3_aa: CATSDSGTSGSYEQYF; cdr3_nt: TGTGCCACCAGTGATTCCGGGACTAGCGGATCCTACGAGCAGTACTTC
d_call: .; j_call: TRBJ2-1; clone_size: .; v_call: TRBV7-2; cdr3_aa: CASSKDSLAYNEQFF; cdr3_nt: TGTGCCAGCAGCAAAGACAGTCTCGCCTACAATGAGCAGTTCTTC
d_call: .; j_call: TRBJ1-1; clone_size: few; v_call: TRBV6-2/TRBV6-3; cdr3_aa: CASSYEANTEAFF; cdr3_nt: TGTGCCAGCAGTTACGAAGCGAACACTGAAGCTTTCTTT
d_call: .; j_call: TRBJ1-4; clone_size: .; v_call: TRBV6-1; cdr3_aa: CASSERDWRNEKLFF; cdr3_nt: TGTGCCAGCAGTGAAAGGGATTGGAGAAATGAAAAACTGTTTTTT
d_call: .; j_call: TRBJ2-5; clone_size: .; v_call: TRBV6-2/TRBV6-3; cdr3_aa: CASSYAGERDETQYF; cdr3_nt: TGTGCCAGCAGTTACGCAGGGGAGCGCGACGAGACCCAGTACTTC
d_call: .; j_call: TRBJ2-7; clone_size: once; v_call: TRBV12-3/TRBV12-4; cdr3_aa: CASSLKRWSPNDYEQYF; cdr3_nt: TGTGCCAGCAGTTTAAAGCGTTGGTCCCCTAATGACTACGAGCAGTACTTC
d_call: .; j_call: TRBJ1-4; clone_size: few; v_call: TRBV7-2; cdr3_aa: CASSRGGWGDEKLFF; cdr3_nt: TGTGCCAGCAGCCGCGGGGGTTGGGGGGATGAAAAACTGTTTTTT
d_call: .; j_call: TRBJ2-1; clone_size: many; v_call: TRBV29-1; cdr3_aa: CSVELAVRLFF; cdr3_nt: TGCAGCGTTGAACTAGCAGTACGTCTGTTCTTC
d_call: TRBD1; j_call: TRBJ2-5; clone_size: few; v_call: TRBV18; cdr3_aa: CASSPQTGSETQYF; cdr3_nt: TGTGCCAGCTCACCACAGACAGGGAGTGAGACCCAGTACTTC
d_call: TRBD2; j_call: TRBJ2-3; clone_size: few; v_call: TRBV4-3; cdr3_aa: CASSQDSTSGGTDTQYF; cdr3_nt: TGCGCCAGCAGCCAAGATTCGACAAGCGGGGGCACAGATACGCAGTATTTT
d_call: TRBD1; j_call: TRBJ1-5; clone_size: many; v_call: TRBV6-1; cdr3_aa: CASSRQGDQPQHF; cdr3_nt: TGTGCCAGCAGCCGACAGGGGGATCAGCCCCAGCATTTT
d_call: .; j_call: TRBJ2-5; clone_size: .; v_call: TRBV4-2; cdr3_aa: CASSQDRGHLRGETQYF; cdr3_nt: TGTGCCAGCAGCCAAGATAGGGGACACCTGAGAGGAGAGACCCAGTACTTC
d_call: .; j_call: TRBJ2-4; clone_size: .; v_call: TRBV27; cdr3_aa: CASSPQGGGFVQYF; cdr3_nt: TGTGCCAGCAGTCCTCAGGGAGGGGGCTTTGTGCAGTACTTC
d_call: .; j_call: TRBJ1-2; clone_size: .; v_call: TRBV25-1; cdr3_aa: CASRGPGGDYTF; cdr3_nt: TGTGCCAGCAGGGGACCGGGGGGCGACTACACCTTC
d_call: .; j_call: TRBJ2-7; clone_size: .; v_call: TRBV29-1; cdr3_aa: CSVVRLGAYEQYF; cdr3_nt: TGCAGCGTTGTAAGGCTTGGGGCATACGAGCAGTACTTC
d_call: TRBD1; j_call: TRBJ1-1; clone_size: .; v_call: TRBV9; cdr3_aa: CASSVGRQGMNTEAFF; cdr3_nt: TGTGCCAGCAGCGTCGGCCGACAGGGAATGAACACTGAAGCTTTCTTT
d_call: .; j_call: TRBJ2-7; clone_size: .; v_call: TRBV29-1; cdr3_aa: CSVEDSRTSYEQYF; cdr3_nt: TGCAGCGTTGAAGATTCTCGGACTTCCTACGAGCAGTACTTC
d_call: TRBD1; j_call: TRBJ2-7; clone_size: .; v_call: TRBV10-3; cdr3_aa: CAIGTGGSEQYF; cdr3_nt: TGTGCCATAGGGACAGGGGGGAGCGAGCAGTACTTC
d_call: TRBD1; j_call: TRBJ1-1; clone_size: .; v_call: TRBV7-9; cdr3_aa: CASSLRTGAYTEAFF; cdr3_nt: TGTGCCAGCAGCCTTCGGACAGGGGCCTACACTGAAGCTTTCTTT
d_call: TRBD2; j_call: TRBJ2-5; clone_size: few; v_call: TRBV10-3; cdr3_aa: CAISESRTSQGETQYF; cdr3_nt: TGTGCCATCAGTGAGTCGCGGACTAGCCAGGGTGAGACCCAGTACTTC
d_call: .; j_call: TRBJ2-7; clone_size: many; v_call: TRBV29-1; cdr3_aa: CSVGSGYEQYF; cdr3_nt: TGCAGCGTTGGCTCTGGCTACGAGCAGTACTTC
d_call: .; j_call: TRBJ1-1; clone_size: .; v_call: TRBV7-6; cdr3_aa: CASSLSGAWDTEAFF; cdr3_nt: TGTGCCAGCAGCTTAAGTGGGGCTTGGGACACTGAAGCTTTCTTT
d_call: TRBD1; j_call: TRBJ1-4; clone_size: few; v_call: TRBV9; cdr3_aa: CASSVGDSYEKLFF; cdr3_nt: TGTGCCAGCAGCGTAGGGGACAGCTATGAAAAACTGTTTTTT
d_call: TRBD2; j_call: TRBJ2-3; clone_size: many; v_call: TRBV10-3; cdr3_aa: CAISESYSGGSTDTQYF; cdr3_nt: TGTGCCATCAGTGAGTCGTATAGCGGGGGGAGCACAGATACGCAGTATTTT
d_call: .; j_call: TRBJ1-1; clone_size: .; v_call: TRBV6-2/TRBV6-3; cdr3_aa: CASRFYRDKRNTEAFF; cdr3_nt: TGTGCCAGCAGATTCTATCGGGACAAAAGGAACACTGAAGCTTTCTTT